This TCR beta chain is drawn from a study of T cells after yellow fever vaccination. Study details: SMART-Seq v4 Ultra Low Input prepared libraries from low-cell fractions.

Comment on this clonotype: Its target is not known.

The CDR3 contains 17 residues. J was trimmed by 0 bases and V by 7 bases; bases with no gene match: 7. Germline loops: CDR1 SQVTM, CDR2 ANQGSEA. General observations from the study: FACS-sorted repertoires could harbor abundant contaminating bulk-population clonotypes. Post-booster reappearance was seen for most primary-vaccination clones (96% CD4, 80% to 90% CD8).

Universal primer sites and UMIs were introduced during 5'RACE template-switching synthesis of TCR cDNA. Each CDR3 protein is one row after TCRdb ran MiXCR on the 5' RACE reads. The table shows a few hundred thousand distinct CDR3 sequences, with roughly a sixth occurring only once. Source: PBMCs, taken 5 days after the first yellow fever vaccination. This receptor was obtained from a man aged 18 to 29 who received the YFV17D yellow fever vaccine. V is TRBV29-1 and J is TRBJ2-2; 14 nucleotides line up with TRBD2. The chain's CDR3 is CSAGLAGGSANTGELFF. The CDR3 DNA sequence: TGCAGCGCTGGACTAGCGGGGGGCTCGGCGAACACCGGGGAGCTGTTTTTT.